Presented here are 18 T cell receptor beta chains from one specimen sequenced in a study of human T cells and chemical hapten exposure. This sample's time point: patch test 3, about 24 weeks after DPC sensitization. Described treatment: therapeutic diphenylcyclopropenone sensitization with weekly scalp DPC. TCRdb re-called the RACE reads through MiXCR, storing one row per CDR3 protein. The table shows roughly 200,000 distinct CDR3 sequences, with around 25% occurring only once. The material sequenced was whole blood, taken in connection with sensitization to the hapten diphenylcyclopropenone (DPC). The source is a woman between 40 and 55 years old with alopecia areata. Some clones in this sample may be carry-over from other donors' samples.

This clonotype was seen a single time. The rearrangement links TRBV18 to TRBJ2-5, with D hard to call. Germline assignment: CDR1 KGHSH and CDR2 LQKENI. The CDR3 length is 14 residues. Between the trimmed V and J ends, which lost 1 base and 2 bases, there was a span of 8 bases. The CDR3 sequence is CASSPLGRQETQYF. CDR3 in DNA: TGTGCCAGCTCACCACTGGGCAGACAAGAGACCCAGTACTTC.

This clonotype was seen at least ten times. V gene TRBV7-8 combines with J gene TRBJ2-1; maybe TRBD2 (6 bases). Trimming removed 4 bases at V and 9 bases at J, with 13 bases between. This CDR3 has 13 residues. CDR1 is SGHVS and CDR2 is FQNEAQ in the germline V gene. The CDR3 DNA reads as TGTGCCAGCAGCTCAGGAGGGAGTACTGAGCAGTTCTTC. Its translation is CASSSGGSTEQFF.

The gene calls are TRBV20-1 and TRBJ2-7; the D call may be TRBD1 or TRBD2 (7 bases each). CDR3 length: 16 amino acids. V lost 2 bases to trimming and J lost 0 bases, with 17 bases between them. The germline CDR1 and CDR2 sequences are DFQATT and SNEGSKA (reference sequence). CDR3 loop: CSARPMSGDSSYEQYF. As DNA, the CDR3 is TGCAGTGCTAGACCAATGAGCGGGGACAGCTCCTACGAGCAGTACTTC.

The rearrangement uses TRBV28 and TRBJ2-7, with 7 bases aligning to TRBD1. The CDR3 totals 14 residues. The V gene's germline CDR1 is MDHEN and CDR2 SYDVKM. With V trimmed by 6 bases and J by 4 bases, 9 bases remained unmatched. CDR3 region: CASRTGQAPYEQYF. For the CDR3, the DNA is TGTGCCAGCAGGACCGGACAGGCACCTTACGAGCAGTACTTC.

This clonotype showed up just a few times. The rearrangement links TRBV25-1 to TRBJ1-1, with 7 bases identical to TRBD1. The CDR3 sequence is 14 residues long. V lost 4 bases, J lost 5 bases, and 7 bases stayed unmatched. Germline CDR1 and CDR2: MGHDK and SYGVNS. Written as DNA, the CDR3 is TGTGCCAGCAGTGGACAGGGAAGAGGGACTGAAGCTTTCTTT. Its protein is CASSGQGRGTEAFF.

The rearrangement links TRBV28 to TRBJ2-7; TRBD1 is a possible D gene (5 bases). Per the germline V gene, CDR1 is MDHEN and CDR2 is SYDVKM. The CDR3 runs to 13 residues. Deletions cut 5 bases from V and 0 bases from J, with 8 bases between. The CDR3 spells CASSAGYSYEQYF. In DNA form, the CDR3 reads TGTGCCAGCAGTGCAGGGTACTCCTACGAGCAGTACTTC.

This clonotype was detected only a few times. The V gene is TRBV20-1, the J gene TRBJ2-1; 11 bases map to TRBD2. CDR1 and CDR2 from the germline V gene are DFQATT and SNEGSKA (reference sequence). After removal of 0 bases from V and 9 bases from J, the junction contained 16 bases not matched to a gene. The CDR3 spans 18 residues. CDR3 amino acids: CSARDPLGSGGVAGEQFF. The CDR3 DNA reads TGCAGTGCTAGAGACCCTTTGGGTAGCGGGGGGGTGGCGGGTGAGCAGTTCTTC.

V usage is TRBV6-2 or TRBV6-3 and J usage is TRBJ1-5; no clear D. Germline loops: CDR1 MNHEY, CDR2 SVGEGT. V was clipped by 2 bases and J by 4 bases, with 3 bases between them. This CDR3 is 12 amino acids long. CDR3 amino acids: CASSYANQPQHF. The DNA of the CDR3 is TGTGCCAGCAGTTACGCGAATCAGCCCCAGCATTTT.

This clonotype was observed a few times. The rearrangement uses TRBV18 and TRBJ2-2; D is possibly TRBD2 (5 bases). The germline V gene encodes CDR1 KGHSH and CDR2 LQKENI. V was shortened by 11 bases and J by 2 bases, with 15 bases between the two germline ends. The CDR3 extends over 14 amino acids. CDR3 nucleotides: TGTGCCTCCGGGGTTACCCCCAACACCGGGGAGCTGTTTTTT. Protein: CASGVTPNTGELFF. Variable domain in full (rest from reference TRBV18 and TRBJ2-2): NAGVMQNPRHLVRRRGQEARLRCSPMKGHSHVYWYRQLPEEGLKFMVYLQKENIIDESGMPKERFSAEFPKEGPSILRIQQVVRGDSAAYFCASGVTPNTGELFFGEGSRLTVL.

This clonotype occurred a few times. The genes are TRBV4-2 and TRBJ1-2; D is undetermined. Trimming stripped 1 base from V and 6 bases from J, with 6 bases between. The CDR3 has 12 residues. CDR1 is LGHNA and CDR2 is YNFKEQ in the germline V gene. The CDR3 loop is CASSQARDGYTF. As DNA, the CDR3 is TGTGCCAGCAGCCAAGCCCGTGATGGCTACACCTTC.

The chain uses TRBV7-2 and TRBJ1-2; 8 bases agree with TRBD1. The germline V gene encodes CDR1 SGHTA and CDR2 FQGNSA. Trimming cost V 5 bases and J 8 bases; bases outside gene matches: 13. This CDR3 comprises 15 residues. Here the CDR3 reads CASSPGQGRMDGYTF. The DNA for the CDR3 is TGTGCCAGCAGCCCCGGACAGGGCAGGATGGACGGCTACACCTTC.

The rearrangement links TRBV5-4 to TRBJ2-1; 10 bases line up with TRBD2. Germline trimming cut 4 bases from V and 5 bases from J; bases unmatched to any gene: 12. Germline lookup yields CDR1 SGHNT and CDR2 YYREEE (reference sequence). CDR3 length equals 17 residues. This CDR3 reads CASSPNPSGSNDNEQFF. The CDR3 nucleotides read TGTGCCAGCAGCCCTAACCCTAGCGGGAGTAATGACAATGAGCAGTTCTTC.

This clonotype was detected only a few times. This sequence joins TRBV29-1 and TRBJ1-5; 7 positions match TRBD1. The CDR3 spans 13 residues. The junction had 8 bases not matched to a gene; V was cut back by 5 bases and J by 7 bases. Germline CDR1 SQVTM, CDR2 ANQGSEA. CDR3 DNA sequence: TGCAGCGTTCTCACAGGGGACGGCCAGCCCCAGCATTTT. Its translation is CSVLTGDGQPQHF.

There are a few counts of this clonotype. The chain joins TRBV27 to TRBJ1-2; perhaps TRBD1 as D (6 bases). Germline V gene data show CDR1 as MNHEY and CDR2 as SMNVEV (reference sequence). There are 14 residues in the CDR3. Deletions cut 6 bases from V and 7 bases from J, with 18 bases between. CDR3 coding DNA: TGTGCCAGCAGAACTCTAACAGGGCCCCTTGGCTACACCTTC. Translated, it gives CASRTLTGPLGYTF.

The chain is built from TRBV5-1 and TRBJ2-5, with D tentatively TRBD1 (6 bases). The CDR3 is 14 amino acids. Trimming removed 0 bases from V and 4 bases from J, with 10 bases in between. CDR1 is SGHRS, CDR2 YFSETQ, per germline. The CDR3 DNA sequence: TGCGCCAGCAGCTTGGCCAGGGGTGGAGAGACCCAGTACTTC. Its translation is CASSLARGGETQYF. The entire variable domain, with the rest obtained from reference TRBV5-1 and TRBJ2-5, is as follows: KAGVTQTPRYLIKTRGQQVTLSCSPISGHRSVSWYQQTPGQGLQFLFEYFSETQRNKGNFPGRFSGRQFSNSRSEMNVSTLELGDSALYLCASSLARGGETQYFGPGTRLLVL.

V and J are TRBV12-3 or TRBV12-4 and TRBJ2-1; D is possibly TRBD2 (5 bases). V lost 3 bases and J lost 10, with 13 bases in between. The CDR3 loop spans 13 amino acids. The CDR3 DNA follows: TGTGCCAGCAGTTTTGCGGGTGTGGGGGAGCAGTTCTTC. Its protein is CASSFAGVGEQFF.

This clonotype showed up just a few times. The genes are TRBV20-1 and TRBJ2-6; unclear D gene. The V gene's germline CDR1 is DFQATT and CDR2 SNEGSKA (reference sequence). Trimming took 7 bases from V and 0 from J, leaving 16 bases between them. The CDR3 is 16 amino acids. The CDR3 region has the DNA TGCAGTGGCGTGGGATCAACCCACTCTGGGGCCAACGTCCTGACTTTC. It yields the protein CSGVGSTHSGANVLTF.

The chain joins TRBV6-2 or TRBV6-3 to TRBJ2-7; D might be TRBD1 (5 bases). V was clipped by 5 bases and J by 6 bases, with 20 bases between them. Per germline, CDR1 MNHEY and CDR2 SVGEGT. This CDR3 is 15 amino acids long. DNA for the CDR3: TGTGCCAGCAGTCCCTCGACAGTCCTTTGGGGCGAGCAGTACTTC. Protein sequence: CASSPSTVLWGEQYF.